A single sample is the source of the 30 T cell receptor beta chains below, sequenced in a study of T cell responses to AZD1222 COVID-19 vaccine. TCRdb's copy holds only in-frame clones and misses some; the assay was immunoSEQ multiplex PCR. The sample consists of 120,000 to 150,000 clones, about 90% of them appearing once. Sequencing was performed on peripheral blood, taken 28 days after the second dose of the MenACWY control vaccine. These receptor sequences come from an adult who received the MenACWY meningococcal vaccine as a control.

This chain uses TRBV5-1 with TRBJ2-7; 9 positions agree with TRBD1. The junction had 7 bases not matched to a gene; V was cut back by 4 bases and J by 5 bases. This CDR3 comprises 14 residues. Germline CDR1 reads SGHRS; CDR2 reads YFSETQ. The CDR3 bases are TGCGCCAGCAGCCCATGGACAGGGGAAGACGAGCAGTACTTC. Protein sequence: CASSPWTGEDEQYF.

Turning to this clone: Other nucleotide sequences from this sample produce the same CDR3. The CDR3 region has the DNA TGTGCCAGCAGTTACTCCGGGTTCTCTGGAAACACCATATATTTT. Encoded protein: CASSYSGFSGNTIYF. The chain has TRBV6-5 and TRBJ1-3; no clear D gene. The CDR3 loop spans 15 amino acids. Deletions cut 0 bases from V and 0 bases from J, with 6 bases between. Per germline, CDR1 MNHEY and CDR2 SVGAGI.

This rearrangement joins TRBV28 to TRBJ1-1, with TRBD1 matching over 10 bases. There are 15 residues in the CDR3. After removal of 1 base from V and 6 bases from J, the junction contained 5 bases not matched to a gene. Germline values: CDR1 MDHEN, CDR2 SYDVKM. Here the CDR3 DNA reads TGTGCCAGCAGTTTATCCCGGGACAGGGGTCCTGAAGCTTTCTTT. It yields the protein CASSLSRDRGPEAFF.

The rearrangement uses TRBV7-9 and TRBJ2-7, with TRBD1 matching 10 bases. The CDR3 totals 15 residues. Per the germline V gene, CDR1 is SEHNR and CDR2 is FQNEAQ (reference sequence). Trimming cost V 5 bases and J 5 bases; bases outside gene matches: 9. This CDR3 is CASSNTGTGVHEQYF. The CDR3 DNA follows: TGTGCCAGCAGCAATACCGGGACAGGGGTTCACGAGCAGTACTTC. Filled out from reference TRBV7-9 and TRBJ2-7, the complete variable domain reads DTGVSQNPRHKITKRGQNVTFRCDPISEHNRLYWYRQTLGQGPEFLTYFQNEAQLEKSRLLSDRFSAERPKGSFSTLEIQRTEQGDSAMYLCASSNTGTGVHEQYFGPGTRLTVT.

The chain links TRBV28 to TRBJ2-1; no clear D. Deletions cut 3 bases from V and 8 bases from J, with 8 bases between. The CDR3 is 12 residues long. Germline CDR1 MDHEN, CDR2 SYDVKM. The CDR3 loop reads CASSFLAYEQFF. CDR3 DNA: TGTGCCAGCAGTTTCCTGGCCTATGAGCAGTTCTTC.

This chain connects TRBV7-8 to TRBJ2-5; 9 nucleotides match TRBD2. V lost 5 bases to trimming and J lost 9 bases; unmatched junction nucleotides: 13. The CDR3 has 15 residues. Germline loops: CDR1 SGHVS, CDR2 FQNEAQ. CDR3 loop: CASSNLAGPQSAQYF. The CDR3 DNA reads TGTGCCAGCAGCAACCTAGCGGGGCCCCAGTCGGCCCAGTACTTC. Looking up the rest from reference TRBV7-8 and TRBJ2-5 gives the full variable domain: GAGVSQSPRYKVAKRGQDVALRCDPISGHVSLFWYQQALGQGPEFLTYFQNEAQLDKSGLPSDRFFAERPEGSVSTLKIQRTQQEDSAVYLCASSNLAGPQSAQYFGPGTRLLVL.

V is TRBV28 and J is TRBJ2-2, with D perhaps matching TRBD1 (6 bases). The ends were cut back, 6 bases at V and 4 bases at J, with 12 bases in the middle. Germline CDR1 and CDR2: MDHEN and SYDVKM. This CDR3 is built from 14 residues. CDR3 DNA sequence: TGTGCCAGCAGCCACAGGGTCGGCACCGGGGAGCTGTTTTTT. Residues: CASSHRVGTGELFF.

The rearrangement uses TRBV3-1 (or the pseudogene TRBV3-2) and TRBJ2-1, with 16 bases fitting TRBD2. Germline assignment: CDR1 LGHDT and CDR2 YNNKEL (reference sequence). The ends lost 2 bases at V and 8 bases at J; junction bases unmatched: 9. This CDR3 has 18 residues. DNA of the CDR3: TGTGCCAGCAGCCAACCGGGACTAGCGGGAGGGCCGAGGGATGAGCAGTTCTTC. The encoded protein is CASSQPGLAGGPRDEQFF.

This chain joins TRBV19 and TRBJ1-4; the D gene is possibly TRBD1 (5 bases). Deletions cut 10 bases from V and 3 bases from J, with 12 bases between. The CDR3 runs 13 residues. The germline gives CDR1 LNHDA, CDR2 SQIVND (reference sequence). The CDR3 loop is CATEDSPNEKLFF. In DNA, the CDR3 is TGTGCCACGGAAGACAGTCCTAATGAAAAACTGTTTTTT. The full variable domain, completed using reference TRBV19 and TRBJ1-4, is DGGITQSPKYLFRKEGQNVTLSCEQNLNHDAMYWYRQDPGQGLRLIYYSQIVNDFQKGDIAEGYSVSREKKESFPLTVTSAQKNPTAFYLCATEDSPNEKLFFGSGTQLSVL.

J is TRBJ2-5 and V is TRBV19; 7 nucleotides align to TRBD2. In germline, CDR1 is LNHDA, CDR2 SQIVND (reference sequence). The CDR3 consists of 15 residues. Germline trimming cut 5 bases from V and 5 bases from J; bases unmatched to any gene: 11. The DNA for the CDR3 is TGTGCCAGTAGTTCCCAATCTGGAGCGGGGGAGACCCAGTACTTC. Encoded protein: CASSSQSGAGETQYF.

The chain carries TRBV29-1 and TRBJ1-3; D gene ambiguous. V gave up 1 base and J gave up 0 bases, with 1 base separating them. Germline V lookup: CDR1 SQVTM, CDR2 ANQGSEA. CDR3 size: 12 residues. CDR3 loop: CSVEVSGNTIYF. The DNA of the CDR3 is TGCAGCGTTGAAGTCTCTGGAAACACCATATATTTT.

The rearrangement uses TRBV5-1 and TRBJ2-6; 7 bases fit TRBD1. The CDR3 is made up of 17 amino acids. The junction had 5 bases not matched to a gene; V was cut back by 2 bases and J by 0 bases. CDR1 is SGHRS and CDR2 is YFSETQ in the germline V gene. The CDR3 bases are TGCGCCAGCAGCTTTGCAGGGGGTATCTCTGGGGCCAACGTCCTGACTTTC. The encoded protein is CASSFAGGISGANVLTF.

The chain combines TRBV7-8 with TRBJ1-4, with D hard to call. CDR1 and CDR2 (germline): SGHVS, FQNEAQ. The CDR3 has 15 residues. Trimming removed 2 bases from V and 1 base from J, with 8 bases in between. CDR3 region: CASSLKMETNEKLFF. DNA of the CDR3: TGTGCCAGCAGCTTAAAAATGGAAACTAATGAAAAACTGTTTTTT. Filled out from reference TRBV7-8 and TRBJ1-4, the complete variable domain reads GAGVSQSPRYKVAKRGQDVALRCDPISGHVSLFWYQQALGQGPEFLTYFQNEAQLDKSGLPSDRFFAERPEGSVSTLKIQRTQQEDSAVYLCASSLKMETNEKLFFGSGTQLSVL.

The CDR3 coding sequence is TGTGCCAGCAGTGGGATGCGGGAGGCCTACGAGCAGTACTTC. Its protein is CASSGMREAYEQYF. This chain uses TRBV6-2 or TRBV6-3 with TRBJ2-7, with 8 positions matching TRBD2. The V segment lost 5 bases and the J segment 2 bases; nucleotides outside the gene matches: 5. CDR1 and CDR2 (germline): MNHEY, SVGEGT. The CDR3 is 14 amino acids.

The CDR3 sequence is CASSVEGGRGYGYTF. The DNA of the CDR3 is TGTGCCAGCAGCGTAGAGGGGGGCCGCGGCTATGGCTACACCTTC. V and J are TRBV9 and TRBJ1-2; tentatively, D is TRBD1 (6 bases). Germline V gene sequence: CDR1 SGDLS, CDR2 YYNGEE. This CDR3 has 15 residues. V dropped 0 bases and J dropped 4 bases, with 13 bases sitting between them.

This sequence joins TRBV12-3 or TRBV12-4 and TRBJ2-7, with D possibly being TRBD1 or TRBD2 (7 bases each). CDR3 length equals 11 residues. V was shortened by 9 bases and J by 9 bases, with 15 bases between the two germline ends. The CDR3 DNA is TGTGCCAGTAGGCAGGGGGGGCGGCAGTACTTC. This encodes CASRQGGRQYF.

The V and J genes are TRBV9 and TRBJ1-2; D ambiguous. Per germline, CDR1 SGDLS and CDR2 YYNGEE. The CDR3 has 16 residues. V lost 0 bases, J lost 3 bases, and 15 bases lay in between. The chain's CDR3 is CASSVGSGGMDYGYTF. The CDR3 DNA sequence: TGTGCCAGCAGCGTAGGAAGCGGTGGGATGGACTATGGCTACACCTTC.

V usage is TRBV19 and J usage is TRBJ1-2; D remains unclear. Deletions cut 3 bases from V and 7 bases from J, with 6 bases between. Per the germline V gene, CDR1 is LNHDA and CDR2 is SQIVND (reference sequence). This CDR3 region has 11 residues. The CDR3 is CASSMSLGYTF. CDR3 in DNA: TGTGCCAGTAGTATGAGTCTTGGCTACACCTTC.

The CDR3 DNA reads as TGTGCCACCAGCAGAGATCGGACAGATACGCAGTATTTT. Translation: CATSRDRTDTQYF. The chain joins TRBV15 to TRBJ2-3; D gene uncertain. This CDR3 region has 13 residues. The V end lost 0 bases, the J end lost 3 bases, and 4 bases lay between the germline ends. Germline V gives CDR1 LNHNV, CDR2 YYDKDF (reference sequence).

The rearrangement joins TRBV20-1 to TRBJ2-3, with no clear D. V shed 3 bases and J shed 4 bases, with 8 bases lying between them. Looked up from germline, CDR1 is DFQATT and CDR2 is SNEGSKA (reference sequence). The CDR3 consists of 12 residues. The CDR3 reads CSASLVADTQYF. The CDR3 region has the DNA TGCAGTGCTAGTTTAGTTGCAGATACGCAGTATTTT.

The genes are TRBV7-9 and TRBJ2-7; possible D gene TRBD2, 5 bases. Germline values: CDR1 SEHNR, CDR2 FQNEAQ (reference sequence). The V end was cut by 3 bases, the J end by 6 bases, with 15 bases between. CDR3 length: 14 residues. The CDR3 region has the DNA TGTGCCAGCAGCTTTGGAGCTAGCAAGGGCGAGCAGTACTTC. As protein: CASSFGASKGEQYF. The full variable domain, rest sourced from reference TRBV7-9 and TRBJ2-7, is DTGVSQNPRHKITKRGQNVTFRCDPISEHNRLYWYRQTLGQGPEFLTYFQNEAQLEKSRLLSDRFSAERPKGSFSTLEIQRTEQGDSAMYLCASSFGASKGEQYFGPGTRLTVT.

J is TRBJ2-1 and V is TRBV27; no reliable D call. This CDR3 has 13 residues. With 1 base removed from V and 7 bases from J, the gap between germline ends came to 8 bases. The germline CDR1 and CDR2 sequences are MNHEY and SMNVEV (reference sequence). The CDR3 coding sequence is TGTGCCAGCAGTTTATGGGGTCGGAATGAGCAGTTCTTC. Its translation: CASSLWGRNEQFF.

This chain joins TRBV28 and TRBJ2-1, with TRBD1 matching 9 bases. This CDR3 comprises 15 residues. The J segment lost 8 bases and the V segment lost 7 bases, leaving 12 bases of the junction unmatched. In germline, CDR1 is MDHEN, CDR2 SYDVKM. The CDR3 reads CASIKGGQGSDEQFF. The CDR3 region has the DNA TGTGCCAGCATCAAAGGCGGACAGGGGTCGGATGAGCAGTTCTTC.

A remark on this clone: Relative to the germline gene, one junction end is altered; a read error may explain this. The V call is TRBV28, the J call TRBJ1-4; unclear D gene. Germline-derived CDR1 and CDR2 are MDHEN and SYDVKM. This CDR3 contains 15 residues. CDR3 coding DNA: TGTGCCAGCAGATTATCAGGTCTGGGTAATGAAAAACTGTTTTTT. Protein: CASRLSGLGNEKLFF.

The chain joins TRBV4-3 to TRBJ2-7, with 11 bases fitting TRBD1. The CDR3 runs to 15 residues. Germline V gives CDR1 LGHNA, CDR2 YSLEER. V lost 2 bases, J lost 6 bases, and 6 bases stayed unmatched. CDR3 in DNA: TGCGCCAGCAGCCAAACGGACAGGGGGCGCGGCGAGCAGTACTTC. Its translation is CASSQTDRGRGEQYF.

V and J are TRBV23-1 and TRBJ2-7; no definite D call. TRBV23-1 is labeled an ORF, and its function is uncertain. The CDR3 is 13 residues long. Trimming took off 0 bases at V and 7 bases at J, with 10 bases between the two ends. The CDR3 region has the DNA TGCGCCAGCAGTCAATCGAATGGAACAGAGCAGTACTTC. Translation gives CASSQSNGTEQYF.

DNA for the CDR3: TGTGCCAGCAGCTTGGCCCCAGGGGTAGACAATCAGCCCCAGCATTTT. Translation: CASSLAPGVDNQPQHF. This rearrangement joins TRBV5-6 to TRBJ1-5; weak D call: TRBD1 (6 bases). V was pared by 0 bases and J by 3 bases, with 13 bases between. The CDR3 covers 16 residues. Germline assignment: CDR1 SGHDT and CDR2 YYEEEE.

V usage is TRBV18 and J usage is TRBJ1-3; D uncertain. The germline CDR1 and CDR2 sequences are KGHSH and LQKENI. Trimming stripped 1 base from V and 2 bases from J, with 12 bases between. This CDR3 is built from 16 residues. In DNA, the CDR3 is TGTGCCAGCTCACCACTCCCGGGGATTCCTGGAAACACCATATATTTT. Protein product: CASSPLPGIPGNTIYF.

The chain uses TRBV7-9 and TRBJ2-1; D possibly corresponds to TRBD1 (5 bases). The V gene lost 5 bases and the J gene lost 8 bases, with 10 bases spanning the gap. In germline, CDR1 is SEHNR, CDR2 FQNEAQ (reference sequence). The CDR3 totals 12 residues. The CDR3 loop is CASSPTVHEQFF. In DNA, the CDR3 is TGTGCCAGCAGCCCGACAGTCCATGAGCAGTTCTTC.

The chain joins TRBV18 to TRBJ2-1, with 10 bases that match TRBD1. CDR3 size: 15 residues. V gave up 3 bases and J gave up 3 bases; unmatched junction bases: 2. Germline lookup yields CDR1 KGHSH and CDR2 LQKENI. The CDR3 here is CASSPGTGDYNEQFF. The DNA of the CDR3 is TGTGCCAGCTCACCCGGGACAGGGGACTACAATGAGCAGTTCTTC.